A single sample is the source of the 23 T cell receptor beta chains below, sequenced in a study of technical replicates of blood from a few donors. Only in-frame clones appear in the TCRdb table, and some are missing; sequencing was by immunoSEQ multiplex PCR. The repertoire holds about 86,000 clones, with over 90% as singletons. The sequenced sample consisted of T cells isolated from PBMCs. Receptor source: a human donor in good health.

This clone showed up just once. The chain recombines TRBV19 with TRBJ1-1; 8 nucleotides match TRBD1. Germline V lookup: CDR1 LNHDA, CDR2 SQIVND (reference sequence). J was trimmed by 10 bases and V by 5 bases; bases with no gene match: 6. CDR3 length: 12 amino acids. CDR3 residues: CASSEQGAGAFF. For the CDR3, the DNA is TGTGCCAGTAGTGAGCAGGGGGCCGGAGCTTTCTTT.

The rearrangement joins TRBV5-1 to TRBJ2-7; weak D call: TRBD2 (5 bases). CDR1 is SGHRS and CDR2 is YFSETQ in the germline V gene. The CDR3 totals 17 residues. The V gene lost 4 bases and the J gene lost 1 base, with 21 bases spanning the gap. In DNA, the CDR3 is TGCGCCAGCAGCCTAAGATCCCAAGCGGCCCCGTCCTACGAGCAGTACTTC. Protein: CASSLRSQAAPSYEQYF.

This clone showed up just once. V usage is TRBV6-1 and J usage is TRBJ1-3, with 8 bases identical to TRBD1. Germline trimming cut 6 bases from V and 4 bases from J; bases unmatched to any gene: 5. The germline V gene encodes CDR1 MNHNS and CDR2 SASEGT. The CDR3 is 14 amino acids. The CDR3 DNA sequence: TGTGCCAGCAGGGGACAGGTCGTGGGAAACACCATATATTTT. This sequence encodes CASRGQVVGNTIYF.

The rearrangement links TRBV14 to TRBJ1-2; 8 positions match TRBD1. This CDR3 is built from 17 residues. The V gene end was trimmed by 4 bases and the J gene end by 5 bases; junction bases not matched to a gene: 15. Germline lookup yields CDR1 SGHDN and CDR2 FVKESK. The DNA of the CDR3 is TGTGCCAGCAGCCTAGGACCCAGGGGGCCTCTAGAATATGGCTACACCTTC. It specifies CASSLGPRGPLEYGYTF.

This chain uses TRBV13 with TRBJ1-2; D unresolved. Germline V gene data show CDR1 as PRHDT and CDR2 as FYEKMQ (reference sequence). The length of the CDR3 is 17 residues. V lost 5 bases, J lost 8 bases, and 27 bases lay in between. The chain's CDR3 is CASSPSALEGYVVGYTF. The DNA of the CDR3 is TGTGCCAGCAGCCCGTCGGCGCTGGAGGGCTATGTAGTGGGCTACACCTTC. Looking up the rest from reference TRBV13 and TRBJ1-2 gives the full variable domain: AAGVIQSPRHLIKEKRETATLKCYPIPRHDTVYWYQQGPGQDPQFLISFYEKMQSDKGSIPDRFSAQQFSDYHSELNMSSLELGDSALYFCASSPSALEGYVVGYTFGSGTRLTVV.

The V gene is TRBV19, the J gene TRBJ1-1; 9 bases match TRBD1. The CDR3 is 16 amino acids. CDR1 is LNHDA, CDR2 SQIVND, per germline (reference sequence). The V and J ends lost 7 bases and 0 bases, in that order; junction bases with no gene match: 9. CDR3: CASTRQGGNVNTEAFF. CDR3 bases: TGTGCCAGTACCCGACAGGGGGGGAATGTGAACACTGAAGCTTTCTTT.

The gene calls are TRBV28 and TRBJ2-1; D is perhaps TRBD2 (6 bases). Trimming left V 6 bases short and J 7 bases short, with 22 bases between. The CDR3 is 16 residues long. Germline CDR1 is MDHEN and CDR2 is SYDVKM. CDR3 region: CASRLWGDWSENEQFF. The CDR3 DNA reads as TGTGCCAGCAGACTTTGGGGGGACTGGAGCGAGAATGAGCAGTTCTTC. Based on the CDR3 plus reference TRBV28 and TRBJ2-1, the full variable domain is DVKVTQSSRYLVKRTGEKVFLECVQDMDHENMFWYRQDPGLGLRLIYFSYDVKMKEKGDIPEGYSVSREKKERFSLILESASTNQTSMYLCASRLWGDWSENEQFFGPGTRLTVL.

In DNA form, the CDR3 reads TGTGCCAGCAGTTTCCCCTTCGGGACACTTCGGGAGACCCAGTACTTC. Protein product: CASSFPFGTLRETQYF. This rearrangement joins TRBV28 to TRBJ2-5; TRBD1 is a possible D gene (6 bases). The germline gives CDR1 MDHEN, CDR2 SYDVKM. V gave up 3 bases and J gave up 5 bases, with 19 bases separating them. CDR3 length: 16 amino acids.

This clone appeared once. The chain has TRBV9 and TRBJ2-2; 8 bases line up with TRBD2. Losses at the gene ends were 4 bases for V and 3 bases for J; bases not matched to a gene: 8. Germline CDR1 is SGDLS and CDR2 is YYNGEE. CDR3 length: 16 amino acids. The CDR3 DNA sequence: TGTGCCAGCAGCTTTACCGGGACTAGTGACACCGGGGAGCTGTTTTTT. This codes for CASSFTGTSDTGELFF. Full variable domain (missing parts from reference TRBV9 and TRBJ2-2): DSGVTQTPKHLITATGQRVTLRCSPRSGDLSVYWYQQSLDQGLQFLIQYYNGEERAKGNILERFSAQQFPDLHSELNLSSLELGDSALYFCASSFTGTSDTGELFFGEGSRLTVL.

The chain joins TRBV4-2 to TRBJ2-3; D is unclear. Germline CDR1 and CDR2: LGHNA and YNFKEQ. V lost 0 bases and J lost 0, with 10 bases in between. The CDR3 has 16 amino acids. CDR3: CASSQEYWSSTDTQYF. In nucleotides, the CDR3 is TGTGCCAGCAGCCAAGAATACTGGTCTAGCACAGATACGCAGTATTTT.

The V and J genes are TRBV7-2 and TRBJ2-7, with D perhaps TRBD1 (6 bases). The germline V and J ends were trimmed by 0 bases and 5 bases, with 14 bases remaining between them. The length of the CDR3 is 15 residues. Germline V lookup: CDR1 SGHTA, CDR2 FQGNSA. The CDR3 coding sequence is TGTGCCAGCAGCTTAGCTGTGGCAGGGGCCGACGAGCAGTACTTC. Translation: CASSLAVAGADEQYF.

This clone appeared once. V usage is TRBV2 and J usage is TRBJ1-1; tentatively, D is TRBD1 (6 bases). Trimming shortened V by 2 bases and J by 1 base, and 17 bases separated the two germline ends. CDR3 size: 17 residues. The germline gives CDR1 SNHLY, CDR2 FYNNEI. The CDR3, as DNA: TGTGCCAGCAGTGAAAGGTCCTTACAGGGAAGGAACACTGAAGCTTTCTTT. This sequence encodes CASSERSLQGRNTEAFF.

This chain uses TRBV4-2 with TRBJ2-1; no definite D call. V was cut by 3 bases and J by 8 bases, with 8 bases left in between. Germline V gene sequence: CDR1 LGHNA, CDR2 YNFKEQ. CDR3 length: 12 amino acids. CDR3 amino acids: CASSQRNDEQFF. The CDR3 coding sequence is TGTGCCAGCAGCCAGAGGAACGATGAGCAGTTCTTC.

V and J are TRBV11-2 and TRBJ2-7; 7 bases match TRBD2. CDR3 size: 13 residues. J gave up 3 bases and V 6 bases, and 5 bases lay outside the gene matches. The V gene's germline CDR1 is SGHAT and CDR2 FQNNGV. The chain's CDR3 is CASSTERDYEQYF. CDR3 nucleotide sequence: TGTGCCAGCAGTACGGAGCGGGACTACGAGCAGTACTTC. The full variable domain, completed using reference TRBV11-2 and TRBJ2-7, is EAGVAQSPRYKIIEKRQSVAFWCNPISGHATLYWYQQILGQGPKLLIQFQNNGVVDDSQLPKDRFSAERLKGVDSTLKIQPAKLEDSAVYLCASSTERDYEQYFGPGTRLTVT.

CDR3 residues: CASSGQPNQPQHF. CDR3 sequence (DNA): TGTGCCAGCAGTGGACAGCCTAATCAGCCCCAGCATTTT. This chain connects TRBV2 to TRBJ1-5, with D possibly being TRBD1 (5 bases). CDR3 length: 13 residues. V shed 4 bases and J shed 4 bases, with 8 bases lying between them. The V gene's germline CDR1 is SNHLY and CDR2 FYNNEI.

The chain is built from TRBV2 and TRBJ2-4, with D tentatively TRBD1 (5 bases). The CDR3 runs 16 residues. Trimming removed 2 bases from V and 2 bases from J, with 13 bases in between. Germline V CDR1 and CDR2: SNHLY, FYNNEI. The DNA of the CDR3 is TGTGCCAGCAGTGAAACAGGTCGGGCCACCAAAAACATTCAGTACTTC. Protein sequence: CASSETGRATKNIQYF.

The V call is TRBV25-1, the J call TRBJ2-5; maybe TRBD2 (6 bases). This CDR3 contains 16 residues. V was cut by 0 bases and J by 4 bases, with 15 bases left in between. Germline CDR1 is MGHDK and CDR2 is SYGVNS. CDR3 residues: CASSEYKRGGTETQYF. The CDR3 nucleotides are TGTGCCAGCAGTGAATATAAAAGGGGAGGAACAGAGACCCAGTACTTC.

The V gene is TRBV7-2, the J gene TRBJ2-7; TRBD2 agrees at 8 bases. Germline CDR1 SGHTA, CDR2 FQGNSA. The CDR3 runs to 14 residues. The junction had 6 bases not matched to a gene; V was cut back by 8 bases and J by 0 bases. The CDR3 region is CASERGPTSYEQYF. The CDR3 DNA sequence: TGTGCCAGCGAGCGGGGGCCGACCTCCTACGAGCAGTACTTC.

This clone was observed once. The chain uses TRBV6-5 and TRBJ1-1; TRBD1 matches at 7 bases. Germline CDR1 and CDR2: MNHEY and SVGAGI. Trimming cost V 8 bases and J 3 bases; bases outside gene matches: 6. The CDR3 contains 13 residues. The DNA of the CDR3 is TGTGCCAGCCTGGGACAGACATACACTGAAGCTTTCTTT. This codes for CASLGQTYTEAFF.

The chain joins TRBV29-1 to TRBJ2-1; 7 bases are a match to TRBD1. The CDR3 has 13 residues. Germline values: CDR1 SQVTM, CDR2 ANQGSEA. The J segment lost 2 bases and the V segment lost 8 bases, leaving 6 bases of the junction unmatched. The CDR3 protein is CSHDRDPYNEQFF. DNA of the CDR3: TGCAGCCACGACAGGGACCCCTACAATGAGCAGTTCTTC.

This chain connects TRBV27 to TRBJ1-1; D not resolved. The germline gives CDR1 MNHEY, CDR2 SMNVEV (reference sequence). CDR3 length: 15 amino acids. The V end lost 1 base, the J end lost 1 base, and 10 bases lay between the germline ends. The CDR3 here is CASSLLFSENTEAFF. CDR3 sequence (DNA): TGTGCCAGCAGTTTATTATTTTCAGAGAACACTGAAGCTTTCTTT.

This clone was observed a handful of times. CDR3 amino acids: CASHQGANTEAFF. The CDR3 DNA is TGTGCCAGCCATCAGGGGGCGAACACTGAAGCTTTCTTT. The V gene is TRBV4-2, the J gene TRBJ1-1, with 8 bases fitting TRBD1. The V segment lost 8 bases and the J segment 1 base; nucleotides outside the gene matches: 3. Germline-derived CDR1 and CDR2 are LGHNA and YNFKEQ. There are 13 residues in the CDR3.

The chain has TRBV5-1 and TRBJ1-3; 9 nucleotides align to TRBD1. This CDR3 is built from 15 residues. Germline V gives CDR1 SGHRS, CDR2 YFSETQ. V shed 2 bases, J shed 2 bases, and the junction held 2 bases outside the gene matches. CDR3 amino acids: CASSFRQGAGNTIYF. The CDR3 coding sequence is TGCGCCAGCAGCTTTAGACAGGGGGCTGGAAACACCATATATTTT.